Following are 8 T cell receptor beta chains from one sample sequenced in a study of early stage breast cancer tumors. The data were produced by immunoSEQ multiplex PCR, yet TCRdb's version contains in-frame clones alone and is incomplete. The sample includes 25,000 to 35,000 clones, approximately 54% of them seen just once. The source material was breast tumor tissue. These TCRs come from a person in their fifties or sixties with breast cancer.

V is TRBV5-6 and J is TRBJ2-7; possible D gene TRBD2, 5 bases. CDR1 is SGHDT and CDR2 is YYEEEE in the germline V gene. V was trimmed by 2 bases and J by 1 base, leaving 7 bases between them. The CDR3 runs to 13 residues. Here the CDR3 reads CASSFGISYEQYF. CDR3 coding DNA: TGTGCCAGCAGCTTCGGGATTTCCTACGAGCAGTACTTC.

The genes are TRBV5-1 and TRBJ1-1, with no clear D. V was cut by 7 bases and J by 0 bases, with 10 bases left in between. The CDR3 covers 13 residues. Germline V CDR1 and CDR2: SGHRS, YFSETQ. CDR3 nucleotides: TGCGCCAGCCATCCAGAAATGAACACTGAAGCTTTCTTT. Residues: CASHPEMNTEAFF.

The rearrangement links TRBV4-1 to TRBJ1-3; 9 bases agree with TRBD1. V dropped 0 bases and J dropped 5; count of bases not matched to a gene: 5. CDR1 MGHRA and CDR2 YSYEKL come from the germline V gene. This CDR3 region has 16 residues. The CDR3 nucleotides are TGCGCCAGCAGCCAAGAGAGGGGGACAGGGAGAAACACCATATATTTT. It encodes CASSQERGTGRNTIYF.

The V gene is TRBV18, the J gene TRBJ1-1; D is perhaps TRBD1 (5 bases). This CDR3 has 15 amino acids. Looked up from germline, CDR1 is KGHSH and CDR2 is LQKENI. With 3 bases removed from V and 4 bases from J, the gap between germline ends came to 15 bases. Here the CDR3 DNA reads TGTGCCAGCTCACCCCGGGACCTCCAGGGCACTGAAGCTTTCTTT. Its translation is CASSPRDLQGTEAFF.

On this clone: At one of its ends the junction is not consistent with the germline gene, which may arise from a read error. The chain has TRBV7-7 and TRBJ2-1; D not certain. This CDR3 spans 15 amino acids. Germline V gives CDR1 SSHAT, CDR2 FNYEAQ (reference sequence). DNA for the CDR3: TGTGCTAGCAGCCCCCTTGGGTCAGGCTTGAATGAGCAGTTCTTC. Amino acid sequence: CASSPLGSGLNEQFF.

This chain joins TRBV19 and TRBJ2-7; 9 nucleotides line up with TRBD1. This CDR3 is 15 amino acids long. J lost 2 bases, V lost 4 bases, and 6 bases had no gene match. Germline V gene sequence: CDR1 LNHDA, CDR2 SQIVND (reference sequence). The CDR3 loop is CASSSGQGPAYEQYF. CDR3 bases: TGTGCCAGTAGTAGTGGACAGGGGCCGGCCTACGAGCAGTACTTC.

The CDR3 DNA is TGCAGCGTTCGGGACAACACCTACGAGCAGTACTTC. It is translated as CSVRDNTYEQYF. The chain combines TRBV29-1 with TRBJ2-7; D may be TRBD1 (6 bases). CDR1 is SQVTM and CDR2 is ANQGSEA in the germline V gene. The germline V and J ends were trimmed by 5 bases and 2 bases, with 10 bases remaining between them. This CDR3 has 12 amino acids.

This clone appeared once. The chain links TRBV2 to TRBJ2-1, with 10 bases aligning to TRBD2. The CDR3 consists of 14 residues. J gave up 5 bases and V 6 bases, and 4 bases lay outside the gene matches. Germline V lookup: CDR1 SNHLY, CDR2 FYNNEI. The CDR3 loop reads CASRSLAGDNEQFF. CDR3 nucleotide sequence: TGTGCCAGCAGATCCCTAGCGGGAGACAATGAGCAGTTCTTC.